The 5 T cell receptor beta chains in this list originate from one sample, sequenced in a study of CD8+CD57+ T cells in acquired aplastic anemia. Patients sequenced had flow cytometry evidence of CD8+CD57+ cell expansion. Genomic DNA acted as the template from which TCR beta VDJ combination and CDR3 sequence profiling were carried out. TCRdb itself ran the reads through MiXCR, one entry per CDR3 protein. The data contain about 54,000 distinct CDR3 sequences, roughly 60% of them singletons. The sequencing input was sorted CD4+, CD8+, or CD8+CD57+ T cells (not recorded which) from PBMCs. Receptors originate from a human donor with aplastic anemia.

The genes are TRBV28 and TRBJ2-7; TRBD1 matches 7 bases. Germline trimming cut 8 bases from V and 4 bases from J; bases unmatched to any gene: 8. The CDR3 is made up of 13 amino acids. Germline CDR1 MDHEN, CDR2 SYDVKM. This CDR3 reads CASETPGGYEQYV. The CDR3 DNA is TGTGCCAGCGAGACTCCAGGGGGTTACGAGCAGTACGTC.

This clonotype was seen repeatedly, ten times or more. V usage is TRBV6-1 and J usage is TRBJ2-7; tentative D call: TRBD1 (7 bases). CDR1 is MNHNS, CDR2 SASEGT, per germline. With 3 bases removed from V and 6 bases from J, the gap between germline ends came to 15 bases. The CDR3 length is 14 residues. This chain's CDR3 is CASSDWTGGAEQYV. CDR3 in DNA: TGTGCCAGCAGTGATTGGACAGGAGGGGCCGAGCAGTACGTC.

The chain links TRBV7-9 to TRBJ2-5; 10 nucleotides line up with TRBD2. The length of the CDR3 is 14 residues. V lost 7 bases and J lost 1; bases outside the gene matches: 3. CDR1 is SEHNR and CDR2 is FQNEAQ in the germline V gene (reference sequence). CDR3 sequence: CASNQRGGQETQYF. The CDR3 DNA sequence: TGTGCCAGCAACCAGCGGGGGGGCCAAGAGACCCAGTACTTC.

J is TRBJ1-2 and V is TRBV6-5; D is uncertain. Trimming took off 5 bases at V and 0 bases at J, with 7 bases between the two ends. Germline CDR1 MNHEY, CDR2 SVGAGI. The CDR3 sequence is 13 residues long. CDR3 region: CASSNGANYGYTF. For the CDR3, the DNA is TGTGCCAGCAGTAACGGGGCTAACTATGGCTACACCTTC.

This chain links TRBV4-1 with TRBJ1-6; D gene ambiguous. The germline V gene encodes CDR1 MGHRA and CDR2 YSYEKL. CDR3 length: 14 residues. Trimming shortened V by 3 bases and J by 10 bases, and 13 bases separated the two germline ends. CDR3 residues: CASSHLLSESPLHF. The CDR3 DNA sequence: TGCGCCAGCAGCCATCTTCTCTCAGAATCACCCCTCCACTTT.